These 32 T cell receptor beta chains came from one sample sequenced in a study of prognosis after radiotherapy for stage I lung cancer. Multiplex PCR in two rounds served to amplify TCR beta CDR3 from genomic DNA. Gene-specific TRBV and TRBJ primers were used in PCR round one. TCRdb independently ran MiXCR on the multiplex PCR reads; one entry per CDR3 protein. The data show 50,000 to 75,000 distinct CDR3 sequences, with 26% seen just once and about 7.5% held by the top ten. This specimen was PBMCs, taken before or after stereotactic body radiation therapy (not recorded which). All receptors come from a donor aged 50 or older with non-small cell lung cancer.

This clonotype was counted many times. V and J are TRBV7-8 and TRBJ2-1; D unresolved. This CDR3 region has 13 residues. CDR1 is SGHVS, CDR2 FQNEAQ, per germline. V was clipped by 3 bases and J by 4 bases, with 7 bases between them. CDR3 nucleotide sequence: TGTGCCAGCAGCTTCTCACAGTACAATGAGCAGTTCTTC. It translates to CASSFSQYNEQFF.

Concerning this clonotype itself: This sequence is one base from a far larger clone and is likely a read error. V and J are TRBV6-2 or TRBV6-3 and TRBJ1-2; D gene unclear. This CDR3 spans 13 amino acids. Between the trimmed V and J ends, which lost 10 bases and 2 bases, there was a span of 14 bases. Germline-derived CDR1 and CDR2 are MNHEY and SVGEGT. CDR3 in DNA: TGTGCCAACACCCAGCTCGGGAACTATGGCTACACCTTC. This translates into CANTQLGNYGYTF.

This clonotype was detected many times. CDR3 DNA sequence: TGTGCCAGCAGCGTAGGACAGGCGAGCTCTGGAAACACCATATATTTT. Translation: CASSVGQASSGNTIYF. The V call is TRBV7-9, the J call TRBJ1-3; 7 positions match TRBD1. CDR3 length: 16 amino acids. Germline CDR1 and CDR2: SEHNR and FQNEAQ (reference sequence). The V segment lost 5 bases and the J segment 0 bases; nucleotides outside the gene matches: 7. The full variable domain, in which reference TRBV7-9 and TRBJ1-3 provide the parts outside the CDR3, is DTGVSQNPRHKITKRGQNVTFRCDPISEHNRLYWYRQTLGQGPEFLTYFQNEAQLEKSRLLSDRFSAERPKGSFSTLEIQRTEQGDSAMYLCASSVGQASSGNTIYFGEGSWLTVV.

This clonotype was seen at least ten times. The CDR3 coding sequence is TGCGCCAGCAGCTACAGGGGGCAGGAGACCCAGTACTTC. Translating gives CASSYRGQETQYF. The V gene is TRBV5-1, the J gene TRBJ2-5, with 9 positions matching TRBD1. Germline assignment: CDR1 SGHRS and CDR2 YFSETQ. V lost 3 bases to trimming and J lost 5 bases; unmatched junction nucleotides: 2. The CDR3 loop spans 13 amino acids.

At least ten counts were recorded for this clonotype. The chain joins TRBV16 to TRBJ2-1; TRBD2 matches at 14 bases. Germline CDR1 is KGHSY and CDR2 is FQNENV. The CDR3 runs 18 residues. The V segment lost 0 bases and the J segment 3 bases; nucleotides outside the gene matches: 4. The CDR3 nucleotides are TGTGCCAGCAGCCAATCGAGTGGACTAGCGGGGGGCTACAATGAGCAGTTCTTC. Translating it yields CASSQSSGLAGGYNEQFF. The full variable domain, with the rest looked up from reference TRBV16 and TRBJ2-1, is GEEVAQTPKHLVRGEGQKAKLYCAPIKGHSYVFWYQQVLKNEFKFLISFQNENVFDETGMPKERFSAKCLPNSPCSLEIQATKLEDSAVYFCASSQSSGLAGGYNEQFFGPGTRLTVL.

This clonotype appeared many times. The V and J genes are TRBV6-1 and TRBJ2-7; D gene unclear. The germline V gene encodes CDR1 MNHNS and CDR2 SASEGT. Trimming shortened V by 1 base and J by 4 bases, and 5 bases separated the two germline ends. The CDR3 runs 12 residues. CDR3 sequence (DNA): TGTGCCAGCAGTGAAGGGCCGTACGAGCAGTACTTC. Translation gives CASSEGPYEQYF.

There are a few counts of this clonotype. V and J are TRBV7-9 and TRBJ2-3; no clear D. CDR1 is SEHNR, CDR2 FQNEAQ, per germline (reference sequence). The CDR3 sequence is 14 residues long. The ends were cut back, 5 bases at V and 4 bases at J, with 13 bases in the middle. The CDR3 nucleotides read TGTGCCAGCAGCCTCAGGACCTGGGCAGATACGCAGTATTTT. Its protein product is CASSLRTWADTQYF. The entire variable domain, with the rest obtained from reference TRBV7-9 and TRBJ2-3, is as follows: DTGVSQNPRHKITKRGQNVTFRCDPISEHNRLYWYRQTLGQGPEFLTYFQNEAQLEKSRLLSDRFSAERPKGSFSTLEIQRTEQGDSAMYLCASSLRTWADTQYFGPGTRLTVL.

This clonotype was found many times. This chain links TRBV6-2 or TRBV6-3 with TRBJ1-5, with a possible D match to TRBD1 (6 bases). The CDR3 spans 17 residues. Between the trimmed V and J ends, which lost 7 bases and 4 bases, there was a span of 23 bases. CDR1 and CDR2 (germline): MNHEY, SVGEGT. The CDR3 is CASMNRALVGRNQPQHF. DNA of the CDR3: TGTGCCAGCATGAACAGGGCCCTCGTGGGAAGGAATCAGCCCCAGCATTTT.

This clonotype was seen repeatedly, ten times or more. The chain is built from TRBV19 and TRBJ2-7, with 7 bases fitting TRBD1. The junction had 9 bases not matched to a gene; V was cut back by 6 bases and J by 4 bases. CDR3 length equals 14 residues. The V gene's germline CDR1 is LNHDA and CDR2 SQIVND (reference sequence). The CDR3 DNA reads TGTGCCAGTAGCTCGACAGGGAATCCTTACGAGCAGTACTTC. This translates into CASSSTGNPYEQYF. Filled out from reference TRBV19 and TRBJ2-7, the complete variable domain reads DGGITQSPKYLFRKEGQNVTLSCEQNLNHDAMYWYRQDPGQGLRLIYYSQIVNDFQKGDIAEGYSVSREKKESFPLTVTSAQKNPTAFYLCASSSTGNPYEQYFGPGTRLTVT.

There are many counts of this clonotype. The chain links TRBV9 to TRBJ1-2; no clear D. V lost 7 bases and J lost 6, with 19 bases in between. Germline V gives CDR1 SGDLS, CDR2 YYNGEE. The CDR3 runs 14 residues. CDR3 sequence: CASARGWGRDGYTF. CDR3 coding DNA: TGTGCCAGCGCCCGAGGGTGGGGTCGGGATGGCTACACCTTC.

The table lists this clonotype with many counts. The chain joins TRBV28 to TRBJ1-1; maybe TRBD1 (5 bases). Germline loops: CDR1 MDHEN, CDR2 SYDVKM. Trimming cost V 6 bases and J 1 base, with 18 bases left between them. The CDR3 is made up of 16 amino acids. CDR3 region: CASSPLGRNQNTEAFF. In DNA, the CDR3 is TGTGCCAGCAGCCCACTGGGGCGGAACCAGAACACTGAAGCTTTCTTT.

This clonotype was counted ten times or more. Since a much larger clone is just one base distant, this may be a read error. The final CDR3 position lacks the conserved phenylalanine or tryptophan, pointing to a likely read error. This chain connects TRBV12-3 or TRBV12-4 to TRBJ1-2, with 7 bases identical to TRBD1. This CDR3 has 13 residues. V lost 5 bases, J lost 3 bases, and 3 bases stayed unmatched. CDR3 coding DNA: TGTGCCAGCAGTCGAACAGGGGACTATGGCTACACCCTC. It encodes CASSRTGDYGYTL.

Worth noting for this clonotype: A much larger clone is a single base away; this may be a read error. The rearrangement uses TRBV20-1 and TRBJ1-4, with a weak D call TRBD1 (5 bases). The germline gives CDR1 DFQATT, CDR2 SNEGSKA (reference sequence). The CDR3 spans 13 residues. Trimming cost V 6 bases and J 5 bases, with 13 bases left between them. CDR3 nucleotide sequence: TGCAGTGCCTTGACAGTGACCAATGAAAAACTGTTTTTT. Translated, it gives CSALTVTNEKLFF.

Ten or more counts support this clonotype. The rearrangement links TRBV20-1 to TRBJ1-2, with TRBD1 identical over 8 bases. This CDR3 is 13 amino acids long. CDR1 DFQATT and CDR2 SNEGSKA come from the germline V gene (reference sequence). The junction had 5 bases not matched to a gene; V was cut back by 1 base and J by 7 bases. This chain's CDR3 is CSARAGQGSGYTF. CDR3 DNA sequence: TGCAGTGCTAGAGCCGGACAGGGCAGTGGCTACACCTTC.

CDR3 nucleotides: TGTGCCAGCAGCTCCCTGACAGGGGTGAACACTGAAGCTTTCTTT. Translated: CASSSLTGVNTEAFF. The chain is built from TRBV5-6 and TRBJ1-1; the match to TRBD1 covers 8 bases. The CDR3 runs to 15 residues. V was clipped by 3 bases and J by 0 bases; unmatched bases: 4. The V gene's germline CDR1 is SGHDT and CDR2 YYEEEE.

This clonotype was observed at least ten times. The chain combines TRBV20-1 with TRBJ2-3; TRBD2 might be the D (6 bases). The V gene's germline CDR1 is DFQATT and CDR2 SNEGSKA (reference sequence). V was shortened by 3 bases and J by 7 bases, with 14 bases between the two germline ends. This CDR3 is built from 13 residues. The CDR3 region has the DNA TGCAGTGCTAGCCGGGACTTCTTTTATACGCAGTATTTT. Translated, it gives CSASRDFFYTQYF.

Many counts were recorded for this clonotype. The chain joins TRBV19 to TRBJ1-1; D is uncertain. The V gene lost 0 bases and the J gene lost 0 bases, with 5 bases spanning the gap. Germline V lookup: CDR1 LNHDA, CDR2 SQIVND (reference sequence). This CDR3 spans 14 amino acids. The CDR3 sequence: CASSIEGMNTEAFF. DNA for the CDR3: TGTGCCAGTAGTATAGAGGGAATGAACACTGAAGCTTTCTTT.

This clonotype has at least ten counts. The gene calls are TRBV11-2 and TRBJ2-3; 8 bases line up with TRBD1. V lost 4 bases to trimming and J lost 1 base; unmatched junction nucleotides: 1. Per the germline V gene, CDR1 is SGHAT and CDR2 is FQNNGV. The CDR3 covers 14 residues. The CDR3, as DNA: TGTGCCAGCAGCTCGACAGGGGGCACAGATACGCAGTATTTT. Protein: CASSSTGGTDTQYF.

With respect to this clonotype: Mismatch with germline at one junction end may stem from a read error. The V call is TRBV19, the J call TRBJ1-2, with 8 nucleotides matching TRBD1. Per the germline V gene, CDR1 is LNHDA and CDR2 is SQIVND (reference sequence). The CDR3 has 18 amino acids. This CDR3 is CASSRSSGTGTTYYGCTF. CDR3 coding DNA: TGTGCCAGTAGCAGAAGCTCGGGGACAGGCACCACCTACTATGGCTGCACCTTC.

This clonotype was seen many times. The rearrangement links TRBV19 to TRBJ2-2; a weak D match, TRBD1 (6 bases). Germline V gene sequence: CDR1 LNHDA, CDR2 SQIVND (reference sequence). The CDR3 length is 13 residues. The V end was cut by 4 bases, the J end by 7 bases, with 10 bases between. The CDR3 DNA follows: TGTGCCAGTAGTACCCAGGGGTTCGGGGAGCTGTTTTTT. Protein sequence: CASSTQGFGELFF.

This clonotype has a count of ten or more. V and J are TRBV30 and TRBJ1-5, with a possible D match to TRBD1 (6 bases). Germline CDR1 and CDR2: GTSNPN and SVGIG (reference sequence). The V end lost 5 bases, the J end lost 0 bases, and 11 bases lay between the germline ends. The CDR3 sequence is 14 residues long. CDR3: CAWGQPDSNQPQHF. DNA for the CDR3: TGTGCCTGGGGACAGCCAGATAGCAATCAGCCCCAGCATTTT.

Remarks on this clonotype: One base away lies a much larger clone, so this may be a sequencing read error. The conserved phenylalanine or tryptophan is not found at the CDR3 terminus, so this likely reflects a read error. The rearrangement uses TRBV6-2 or TRBV6-3 and TRBJ2-2; D not certain. Germline CDR1 MNHEY, CDR2 SVGEGT. CDR3 length equals 15 residues. Trimming removed 2 bases from V and 6 bases from J, with 13 bases in between. CDR3 region: CASSYLPGSSGELFL. The CDR3 DNA follows: TGTGCCAGCAGTTACCTCCCCGGGTCATCCGGGGAGCTGTTTCTT.

In its sample, this clonotype was seen many times. This chain links TRBV4-3 with TRBJ1-2; 8 positions match TRBD1. The CDR3 totals 18 residues. V lost 2 bases, J lost 2 bases, and 13 bases stayed unmatched. Germline V gives CDR1 LGHNA, CDR2 YSLEER. The CDR3 DNA reads as TGCGCCAGCAGCCAAAGCGGATGGGCGACAGGGGCGAACTATGGCTACACCTTC. Translating it yields CASSQSGWATGANYGYTF.

This clonotype was seen ten or more times. The chain is built from TRBV5-1 and TRBJ1-1; D is unclear. The CDR3 consists of 15 residues. Looked up from germline, CDR1 is SGHRS and CDR2 is YFSETQ. The V gene lost 2 bases and the J gene lost 3 bases, with 14 bases spanning the gap. In DNA form, the CDR3 reads TGCGCCAGCAGCTTAAGTTGGACGGGCTACACTGAAGCTTTCTTT. Amino acids: CASSLSWTGYTEAFF.

The table lists this clonotype with many counts. V is TRBV7-2 and J is TRBJ2-2, with 9 bases lining up with TRBD1. There are 14 residues in the CDR3. After removal of 5 bases from V and 7 bases from J, the junction contained 5 bases not matched to a gene. Germline V CDR1 and CDR2: SGHTA, FQGNSA. The CDR3 coding sequence is TGTGCCAGCAGCGAACAGGGGGCTGACGGGGAGCTGTTTTTT. Encoded protein: CASSEQGADGELFF.

In this sample, this clonotype turned up many times. This chain joins TRBV20-1 and TRBJ1-5; TRBD1 aligns across 10 bases. This CDR3 region has 15 residues. Germline loops: CDR1 DFQATT, CDR2 SNEGSKA (reference sequence). With V trimmed by 6 bases and J by 4 bases, 9 bases remained unmatched. The CDR3 sequence is CSAGTGVSGNQPQHF. As DNA, the CDR3 is TGCAGTGCGGGGACAGGGGTTTCGGGGAATCAGCCCCAGCATTTT.

This clonotype was seen at least ten times. V usage is TRBV5-5 and J usage is TRBJ2-2; maybe TRBD1 (5 bases). The CDR3 spans 15 residues. In germline, CDR1 is SGHKS, CDR2 YYEKEE (reference sequence). V was shortened by 0 bases and J by 3 bases, with 9 bases between the two germline ends. Here the CDR3 reads CASSLGQRHTGELFF. For the CDR3, the DNA is TGTGCCAGCAGCTTGGGACAGCGACACACCGGGGAGCTGTTTTTT.

V gene TRBV6-1 combines with J gene TRBJ2-2; D call uncertain. This CDR3 is 14 amino acids long. Trimming removed 6 bases from V and 10 bases from J, with 18 bases in between. Germline V gene sequence: CDR1 MNHNS, CDR2 SASEGT. DNA of the CDR3: TGTGCCAGCAGGCGCGATCGCTACACCTTGGAGCTGTTTTTT. Protein product: CASRRDRYTLELFF.

This clonotype was observed at least ten times. V gene TRBV28 combines with J gene TRBJ2-7, with 11 bases fitting TRBD1. The CDR3 loop spans 15 amino acids. Trimming took 5 bases from V and 5 from J; bases not matched to a gene: 8. The germline V gene encodes CDR1 MDHEN and CDR2 SYDVKM. The CDR3 bases are TGTGCCAGCAGTCCCGAGGGACAGGGGGGGAACGAGCAGTACTTC. Amino acids: CASSPEGQGGNEQYF.

This clonotype has at least ten counts. V usage is TRBV7-8 and J usage is TRBJ2-1; D is undetermined. Germline-derived CDR1 and CDR2 are SGHVS and FQNEAQ. The CDR3 runs 15 residues. V was clipped by 0 bases and J by 2 bases, with 8 bases between them. The CDR3 reads CASSLAGIPYNEQFF. The CDR3 DNA reads as TGTGCCAGCAGCTTAGCAGGGATTCCCTACAATGAGCAGTTCTTC.

This clonotype showed up many times. J is TRBJ1-2 and V is TRBV10-2; D remains unclear. Trimming pared 4 bases from V and 4 bases from J, leaving 4 bases between. The CDR3 is made up of 11 amino acids. Germline CDR1 WSHSY, CDR2 SAAADI. CDR3 sequence reads: CASSGTYGYTF. The CDR3 DNA reads as TGCGCCAGCAGTGGTACCTATGGCTACACCTTC.

A note on this clonotype: This probably arose from a read error, given a far larger clone one base away. The CDR3 DNA reads TGTGCCAGCAGCTTAGGGGAGAGCTACGAGCAGTACTTC. It specifies CASSLGESYEQYF. The chain is built from TRBV7-8 and TRBJ2-7, with a tentative D call TRBD2 (5 bases). CDR1 and CDR2 from the germline V gene are SGHVS and FQNEAQ. V lost 1 base, J lost 3 bases, and 7 bases lay in between. The CDR3 runs 13 residues. Using reference TRBV7-8 and TRBJ2-7 for the parts outside the CDR3, the full variable domain is GAGVSQSPRYKVAKRGQDVALRCDPISGHVSLFWYQQALGQGPEFLTYFQNEAQLDKSGLPSDRFFAERPEGSVSTLKIQRTQQEDSAVYLCASSLGESYEQYFGPGTRLTVT.